The present TCR beta chain was sequenced within a study of cytomegalovirus exposure and HLA in healthy donors. The PCR ran on 60 Vbeta and 13 Jbeta primers. As originally analysed: Roughly 81 million unique TCR beta chains, some 9.9 million shared, were counted in a later analysis. The table came from immunoSEQ multiplex PCR; TCRdb's copy has only in-frame clones and leaves some out. V, J and clone size are those of that table, while D and trimming were read from the DNA. The sample shows around 140,000 clones, roughly four fifths of them seen only once. Concerning this clone: Its antigen is still unknown.

Broader study findings: The sole available immune exposure information was CMV serostatus. The study labeled about 160 TCR beta chains cytomegalovirus-associated. As a later analysis revealed, the rate of TCR association differed by HLA locus, with DRB1 most and HLA-C fewest.

With 0 bases removed from V and 3 bases from J, the gap between germline ends came to 8 bases. This CDR3 is 14 amino acids long. Germline CDR1 is LNHNV and CDR2 is YYDKDF (reference sequence). Sequenced material: PBMCs. The J gene is TRBJ1-2, the V gene TRBV15; possible D gene TRBD1, 5 bases. The clonotype originates from a man between 18 and 29 years old in good health and CMV-seropositive. This CDR3 reads CATSRDQGYYGYTF. CDR3 DNA: TGTGCCACCAGCAGAGATCAGGGTTACTATGGCTACACCTTC.